The clone carrying this TCR beta chain was picked up a small number of times. Construction of the TCRbeta library involved unique molecular identifiers. Using its own MiXCR run on the PCR reads, TCRdb lists one record per CDR3 protein. The table has 200,000 to 250,000 distinct CDR3 sequences, 8% to 9.5% seen once; the top ten hold over 5.5%. This entry comes from a study of T-cell reconstitution after alpha-beta-depleted transplantation in children. The germline V gene encodes CDR1 ENHRY and CDR2 SYGVKD. This CDR3 spans 13 amino acids. The V end lost 10 bases, the J end lost 5 bases, and 12 bases lay between the germline ends.

Specimen: PBMCs from the stem cell graft donor, collected from the stem cell graft. The chain carries TRBV10-3 and TRBJ1-6, with D possibly matching TRBD1 (5 bases). The sequence came from a human donor who donated a stem cell graft to a child with acute lymphoblastic leukemia. In DNA, the CDR3 is TGTGCCACCCTGGGCAGGGATAATTCACCCCTCCACTTT. It codes for CATLGRDNSPLHF.